Shown below are 19 T cell receptor beta chains from a single sample sequenced in a study of blood T cells in healthy people across ages. Alongside a J-beta primer mix, a sample-barcoded 5' primer served in a second PCR lasting roughly 6 to 11 cycles. TCRdb independently ran MiXCR on the 5' RACE reads; one entry per CDR3 protein. In the table there are about 1 million distinct CDR3 sequences, 45% of which are singletons. Specimen: blood. Every receptor here comes from a woman aged 55 to 70 in good health.

This chain uses TRBV7-2 with TRBJ1-1; D uncertain. CDR3 length: 14 amino acids. In germline, CDR1 is SGHTA, CDR2 FQGNSA. V was trimmed by 5 bases and J by 3 bases, leaving 13 bases between them. The CDR3 here is CASSPGISYTEAFF. The CDR3 DNA is TGTGCCAGCAGCCCCGGGATAAGCTACACTGAAGCTTTCTTT.

This clonotype was recorded only once. The chain carries TRBV7-9 and TRBJ2-7, with TRBD1 as a possible D gene (5 bases). The V and J ends lost 5 bases and 7 bases respectively, with 15 bases between them. CDR1 is SEHNR, CDR2 FQNEAQ, per germline (reference sequence). The CDR3 consists of 13 residues. In DNA, the CDR3 is TGTGCCAGCAGCGACAGTGTCGCGCGTGAGCAGTACTTC. This codes for CASSDSVAREQYF.

This rearrangement joins TRBV15 to TRBJ2-1, with TRBD1 as a possible D gene (5 bases). V lost 3 bases and J lost 8, with 20 bases in between. This CDR3 is built from 16 residues. In germline, CDR1 is LNHNV, CDR2 YYDKDF (reference sequence). CDR3 residues: CATSRALLGVADEQFF. For the CDR3, the DNA is TGTGCCACCAGCAGGGCCCTTCTAGGGGTAGCAGATGAGCAGTTCTTC.

This clonotype has only a few counts. The chain has TRBV5-1 and TRBJ2-1, with unresolved D. The CDR3 contains 14 residues. Germline V gene sequence: CDR1 SGHRS, CDR2 YFSETQ. Trimming took 0 bases from V and 2 from J, leaving 6 bases between them. CDR3 DNA: TGCGCCAGCAGCTTGGAGGCTCCCTACAATGAGCAGTTCTTC. Encoded protein: CASSLEAPYNEQFF.

Only a few counts were recorded for this clonotype. The chain carries TRBV5-1 and TRBJ2-5, with D perhaps TRBD2 (7 bases). The CDR3 loop spans 14 amino acids. Trimming took 4 bases from V and 11 from J, leaving 21 bases between them. Germline CDR1 SGHRS, CDR2 YFSETQ. CDR3 loop: CASSRGASVGEQYF. DNA for the CDR3: TGCGCCAGCAGCCGGGGGGCTAGCGTCGGTGAGCAGTACTTC.

The chain employs TRBV29-1 and TRBJ2-1; 7 bases are shared with TRBD2. The CDR3 spans 18 residues. J lost 9 bases, V lost 3 bases, and 23 bases had no gene match. Germline V CDR1 and CDR2: SQVTM, ANQGSEA. CDR3 residues: CSVDGTGGSNHRGTEQFF. DNA of the CDR3: TGCAGCGTTGACGGGACTGGCGGGAGCAACCACCGTGGAACTGAGCAGTTCTTC.

There are many counts of this clonotype. This chain links TRBV9 with TRBJ2-5; 7 bases are shared with TRBD1. Germline CDR1 is SGDLS and CDR2 is YYNGEE. This CDR3 has 14 amino acids. Trimming removed 0 bases from V and 5 bases from J; junction bases left unmatched: 4. The CDR3 protein is CASSVATGVETQYF. In DNA form, the CDR3 reads TGTGCCAGCAGCGTAGCTACAGGGGTCGAGACCCAGTACTTC.

The chain recombines TRBV5-1 with TRBJ2-1; 8 positions agree with TRBD2. Germline loops: CDR1 SGHRS, CDR2 YFSETQ. V dropped 4 bases and J dropped 9; count of bases not matched to a gene: 9. The CDR3 covers 14 residues. CDR3 region: CASSPGTSRSEQFF. Here the CDR3 DNA reads TGCGCCAGCAGCCCCGGGACTAGTAGGAGTGAGCAGTTCTTC. The variable domain in full, with the rest retrieved from reference TRBV5-1 and TRBJ2-1, is KAGVTQTPRYLIKTRGQQVTLSCSPISGHRSVSWYQQTPGQGLQFLFEYFSETQRNKGNFPGRFSGRQFSNSRSEMNVSTLELGDSALYLCASSPGTSRSEQFFGPGTRLTVL.

This clonotype occurred many times. The V call is TRBV4-1, the J call TRBJ2-6, with 7 bases fitting TRBD2. This CDR3 spans 13 amino acids. The V segment lost 10 bases and the J segment 2 bases; nucleotides outside the gene matches: 2. Germline CDR1 reads MGHRA; CDR2 reads YSYEKL. The CDR3 nucleotides read TGCGCCACCCGGGGGGCTGGGGCCAACGTCCTGACTTTC. Protein sequence: CATRGAGANVLTF.

This clonotype was picked up a small number of times. The chain links TRBV9 to TRBJ2-1; TRBD2 agrees at 12 bases. The junction had 3 bases not matched to a gene; V was cut back by 5 bases and J by 9 bases. Germline V gives CDR1 SGDLS, CDR2 YYNGEE. This CDR3 is 13 amino acids long. The CDR3, as DNA: TGTGCCAGCAGGACTAGCGGGAGTGGTGAGCAGTTCTTC. Translation gives CASRTSGSGEQFF.

This clonotype was seen a single time. This chain uses TRBV6-5 with TRBJ1-2; TRBD1 is a possible D gene (6 bases). Trimming pared 0 bases from V and 8 bases from J, leaving 25 bases between. CDR1 is MNHEY and CDR2 is SVGAGI in the germline V gene. The CDR3 runs to 18 residues. The CDR3 here is CASSYSMSGAVEAGGYTF. CDR3 bases: TGTGCCAGCAGTTACTCGATGTCAGGGGCCGTGGAAGCCGGCGGCTACACCTTC.

V usage is TRBV12-3 or TRBV12-4 and J usage is TRBJ2-7; 9 bases line up with TRBD2. The DNA end is more similar to TRBJ2-4, so the J call may be wrong. The CDR3 contains 14 residues. The CDR3 is CASRRRAGGGIQYF. The CDR3 nucleotides read TGTGCCAGCAGGAGACGAGCGGGAGGTGGCATTCAGTACTTC.

Concerning this clonotype: With a much larger clone just one base away, this may be a read error. The CDR3 DNA sequence: TGTGTCAGCAGCCCGCACCACGAGCAGTACTTC. Translation: CVSSPHHEQYF. The rearrangement uses TRBV28 and TRBJ2-7; D is uncertain. The CDR3 totals 11 residues. Germline-derived CDR1 and CDR2 are MDHEN and SYDVKM. Full variable domain (outside the CDR3, taken from reference TRBV28 and TRBJ2-7): DVKVTQSSRYLVKRTGEKVFLECVQDMDHENMFWYRQDPGLGLRLIYFSYDVKMKEKGDIPEGYSVSREKKERFSLILESASTNQTSMYLCVSSPHHEQYFGPGTRLTVT.

The chain is built from TRBV12-3 or TRBV12-4 and TRBJ2-1; D is uncertain. This CDR3 region has 13 residues. Trimming cost V 3 bases and J 8 bases, with 11 bases left between them. CDR3 residues: CASSFYHCHEQFF. The CDR3 DNA sequence: TGTGCCAGCAGTTTCTACCACTGTCATGAGCAGTTCTTC.

This chain uses TRBV27 with TRBJ2-7, with D unclear. The J call may be faulty, since TRBJ2-4 better matches the DNA end. CDR3 length: 14 residues. The germline V gene has CDR1 MNHEY and CDR2 SMNVEV (reference sequence). CDR3 residues: CASSLAVDGNIQYF. The CDR3 nucleotides read TGTGCCAGCAGTTTAGCGGTGGACGGAAACATTCAGTACTTC.

This chain uses TRBV6-1 with TRBJ1-1, with TRBD1 as a possible D gene (5 bases). CDR3 length equals 15 residues. Germline V lookup: CDR1 MNHNS, CDR2 SASEGT. Trimming cost V 6 bases and J 0 bases, with 14 bases left between them. The CDR3 sequence is CASRNRRSMNTEAFF. The CDR3 DNA follows: TGTGCCAGCAGGAACAGGAGGAGCATGAACACTGAAGCTTTCTTT.

This clonotype was seen only once. This chain links TRBV25-1 with TRBJ2-3; D is ambiguous. The CDR3 spans 13 residues. Germline V gives CDR1 MGHDK, CDR2 SYGVNS. Between the trimmed V and J ends, which lost 6 bases and 2 bases, there was a span of 9 bases. CDR3 nucleotide sequence: TGTGCCAGCAGCACAGATCTCACAGATACGCAGTATTTT. This translates into CASSTDLTDTQYF.

This clonotype has a handful of counts. V usage is TRBV20-1 and J usage is TRBJ2-7; perhaps TRBD2 as D (6 bases). CDR3 length equals 13 residues. Trimming shortened V by 5 bases and J by 1 base, and 12 bases separated the two germline ends. Germline CDR1 is DFQATT and CDR2 is SNEGSKA (reference sequence). Written as DNA, the CDR3 is TGCAGTGCTCGACTAGTAGATTCCTACGAGCAGTACTTC. It is translated as CSARLVDSYEQYF.

The rearrangement links TRBV6-1 to TRBJ2-5; D is ambiguous. V was clipped by 1 base and J by 1 base, with 10 bases between them. CDR1 and CDR2 from the germline V gene are MNHNS and SASEGT. CDR3 size: 15 residues. Written as DNA, the CDR3 is TGTGCCAGCAGTGAAGTGGTATGGGGCCAAGAGACCCAGTACTTC. This encodes CASSEVVWGQETQYF.